Each of the 14 T cell receptor beta chains below was sequenced from the same sample in a study of blood T cell repertoires in COVID-19. The protocol was immunoSEQ multiplex PCR, while the TCRdb copy is restricted to in-frame clones and leaves out a portion. The data show about 150,000 clones, with over 60% seen just once and 3% to 4.5% held by the top ten. The source material was peripheral blood. The receptors were gathered from a woman of 80 years or more with acute or convalescent COVID-19.

V gene TRBV6-5 combines with J gene TRBJ2-1; 9 bases map to TRBD2. Germline CDR1 and CDR2: MNHEY and SVGAGI. This CDR3 contains 16 residues. The V gene end was trimmed by 4 bases and the J gene end by 3 bases; junction bases not matched to a gene: 7. The CDR3 sequence is CASSSASGISYNEQFF. As DNA, the CDR3 is TGTGCCAGCAGTTCGGCTAGCGGGATCAGCTACAATGAGCAGTTCTTC.

Here the CDR3 reads CASRVTGRDTEAFF. CDR3 nucleotide sequence: TGTGCCAGCCGAGTTACAGGTCGGGACACTGAAGCTTTCTTT. The gene calls are TRBV6-5 and TRBJ1-1; tentative D call: TRBD1 (5 bases). Germline CDR1 reads MNHEY; CDR2 reads SVGAGI. V gave up 8 bases and J gave up 3 bases, with 16 bases separating them. CDR3 size: 14 residues.

The V and J genes are TRBV7-2 and TRBJ2-1; 8 bases line up with TRBD2. V shed 1 base and J 4 bases; nucleotides not matched to a gene: 6. This CDR3 spans 16 amino acids. Germline V gives CDR1 SGHTA, CDR2 FQGNSA. DNA for the CDR3: TGTGCCAGCAGCTTAGTTTCCGGGGGGGCTTACAATGAGCAGTTCTTC. Translated: CASSLVSGGAYNEQFF.

The rearrangement uses TRBV19 and TRBJ1-5; perhaps TRBD1 as D (6 bases). The germline V gene has CDR1 LNHDA and CDR2 SQIVND (reference sequence). The germline V and J ends were trimmed by 0 bases and 4 bases, with 10 bases remaining between them. This CDR3 spans 15 amino acids. The CDR3 here is CASSIEGTNNQPQHF. DNA for the CDR3: TGTGCCAGTAGTATAGAGGGGACAAATAATCAGCCCCAGCATTTT. Full variable domain (rest looked up from reference TRBV19 and TRBJ1-5): DGGITQSPKYLFRKEGQNVTLSCEQNLNHDAMYWYRQDPGQGLRLIYYSQIVNDFQKGDIAEGYSVSREKKESFPLTVTSAQKNPTAFYLCASSIEGTNNQPQHFGDGTRLSIL.

This clone was found a few times. Other DNA sequences of this sample code for an identical CDR3. V gene TRBV30 combines with J gene TRBJ1-5; the D is unclear. The V and J ends lost 5 bases and 3 bases respectively, with 11 bases between them. Germline loops: CDR1 GTSNPN, CDR2 SVGIG (reference sequence). The length of the CDR3 is 13 residues. The CDR3, as DNA: TGTGCCTGGTCGAGCGGACTCAATCAGCCCCAGCATTTT. It codes for CAWSSGLNQPQHF.

V and J are TRBV5-5 and TRBJ2-7; TRBD1 agrees at 8 bases. Trimming at V came to 4 bases and at J to 1 base, leaving 16 bases not matched to a gene. Germline V CDR1 and CDR2: SGHKS, YYEKEE (reference sequence). CDR3 length equals 18 residues. The CDR3 is CASSPSRTGLGISYEQYF. The CDR3, as DNA: TGTGCCAGCAGCCCGAGCCGGACAGGGTTGGGGATTTCCTACGAGCAGTACTTC.

The chain has TRBV7-9 and TRBJ2-7; D is undetermined. This CDR3 comprises 14 residues. CDR1 is SEHNR, CDR2 FQNEAQ, per germline (reference sequence). The V gene lost 3 bases and the J gene lost 0 bases, with 9 bases spanning the gap. The CDR3 loop is CASSFVPLSYEQYF. As DNA, the CDR3 is TGTGCCAGCAGCTTTGTCCCACTCTCCTACGAGCAGTACTTC.

There are a few counts of this clone. The chain employs TRBV2 and TRBJ1-2, with TRBD1 identical over 8 bases. The CDR3 sequence is 12 residues long. Per germline, CDR1 SNHLY and CDR2 FYNNEI. V was clipped by 6 bases and J by 4 bases; unmatched bases: 1. CDR3 amino acids: CASRDRGYGYTF. The CDR3 bases are TGTGCCAGCAGAGACAGGGGCTATGGCTACACCTTC.

This chain links TRBV5-1 with TRBJ1-3; 8 bases are shared with TRBD1. CDR3 size: 16 residues. Germline V CDR1 and CDR2: SGHRS, YFSETQ. Trimming cost V 0 bases and J 0 bases; bases outside gene matches: 2. CDR3 in DNA: TGCGCCAGCAGCTTGGTGGGACAGGCCTCTGGAAACACCATATATTTT. Translating it yields CASSLVGQASGNTIYF.

The J gene is TRBJ1-1, the V gene TRBV6-1; no clear D gene. The germline V and J ends were trimmed by 3 bases and 1 base, with 9 bases remaining between them. Germline V lookup: CDR1 MNHNS, CDR2 SASEGT. The CDR3 runs 14 residues. CDR3 bases: TGTGCCAGCAGTGAGGTACTAAAGAACACTGAAGCTTTCTTT. Its protein product is CASSEVLKNTEAFF.

This clone was recorded only once. The rearrangement joins TRBV19 to TRBJ2-7, with 7 bases that match TRBD2. CDR1 and CDR2 from the germline V gene are LNHDA and SQIVND (reference sequence). V was clipped by 5 bases and J by 0 bases; unmatched bases: 10. The CDR3 has 16 amino acids. The chain's CDR3 is CASSARTRRFSYEQYF. The CDR3 nucleotides read TGTGCCAGTAGTGCCCGGACTAGGAGGTTCTCCTACGAGCAGTACTTC.

This clone was recorded only once. The J gene is TRBJ1-1, the V gene TRBV5-1, with D possibly being TRBD1 (5 bases). Germline CDR1 reads SGHRS; CDR2 reads YFSETQ. V was clipped by 5 bases and J by 4 bases, with 15 bases between them. This CDR3 is 14 amino acids long. The CDR3 region is CASRFTGFGTEAFF. The CDR3 DNA sequence: TGCGCCAGCAGGTTTACAGGCTTTGGCACTGAAGCTTTCTTT.

CDR3 sequence (DNA): TGTGCCAGCAGCTCGGGACTAGATGATGAGCAGTTCTTC. Protein: CASSSGLDDEQFF. The chain carries TRBV11-2 and TRBJ2-1; TRBD2 matches at 8 bases. The CDR3 sequence is 13 residues long. V shed 4 bases, J shed 8 bases, and the junction held 4 bases outside the gene matches. Germline-derived CDR1 and CDR2 are SGHAT and FQNNGV.

This clone has a handful of counts. This chain uses TRBV19 with TRBJ1-2; D gene unclear. The germline V gene encodes CDR1 LNHDA and CDR2 SQIVND (reference sequence). V lost 3 bases and J lost 6, with 11 bases in between. The CDR3 is 13 residues long. The CDR3 sequence: CASSIQGRDGYTF. Written as DNA, the CDR3 is TGTGCCAGTAGTATTCAAGGGCGGGATGGCTACACCTTC.